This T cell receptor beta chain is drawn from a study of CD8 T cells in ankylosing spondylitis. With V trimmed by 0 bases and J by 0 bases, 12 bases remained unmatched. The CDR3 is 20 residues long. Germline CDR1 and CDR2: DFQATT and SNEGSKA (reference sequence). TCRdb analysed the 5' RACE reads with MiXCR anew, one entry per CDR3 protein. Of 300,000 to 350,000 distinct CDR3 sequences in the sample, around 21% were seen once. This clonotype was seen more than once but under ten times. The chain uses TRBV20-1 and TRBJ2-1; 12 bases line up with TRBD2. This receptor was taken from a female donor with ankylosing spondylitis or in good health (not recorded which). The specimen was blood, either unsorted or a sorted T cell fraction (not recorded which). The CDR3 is CSARDSNRLAGAFSYNEQFF. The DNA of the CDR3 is TGCAGTGCTAGAGATTCCAATCGACTAGCGGGAGCCTTCTCCTACAATGAGCAGTTCTTC.